The 26 T cell receptor beta chains in this list originate from one sample, sequenced in a study of cytomegalovirus exposure and HLA in healthy donors. Produced via immunoSEQ multiplex PCR; TCRdb's table is partial and in-frame only. The sample yields over 75,000 clones, approximately 91% seen once. The specimen was PBMCs. These receptors were obtained from a man between 25 and 39 years old in good health and CMV-seronegative.

The chain recombines TRBV5-8 with TRBJ2-5; 9 bases match TRBD2. Germline CDR1 is SGHTS and CDR2 is YDEGEE. V was clipped by 4 bases and J by 4 bases; unmatched bases: 8. The CDR3 runs 15 residues. CDR3 sequence (DNA): TGTGCCAGCAGCACGGGGACTAGCTCGCGAGAGACCCAGTACTTC. It is translated as CASSTGTSSRETQYF.

The rearrangement joins TRBV5-5 to TRBJ2-5, with D perhaps matching TRBD2 (6 bases). The germline V and J ends were trimmed by 2 bases and 5 bases, with 16 bases remaining between them. This CDR3 is built from 15 residues. Germline lookup yields CDR1 SGHKS and CDR2 YYEKEE (reference sequence). The CDR3 DNA follows: TGTGCCAGCAGCTTTCCTGGCGGGACGCTGGAGACCCAGTACTTC. This encodes CASSFPGGTLETQYF.

J is TRBJ1-4 and V is TRBV10-3; D remains unclear. Trimming removed 0 bases at V and 5 bases at J, with 10 bases between. Germline V gives CDR1 ENHRY, CDR2 SYGVKD. The CDR3 consists of 15 residues. In DNA, the CDR3 is TGTGCCATCAGTGAGTCGATGGCAGGAAATGAAAAACTGTTTTTT. It codes for CAISESMAGNEKLFF.

The chain joins TRBV19 to TRBJ2-1; D gene uncertain. The CDR3 runs 14 residues. Trimming left V 7 bases short and J 4 bases short, with 14 bases between. Germline CDR1 is LNHDA and CDR2 is SQIVND (reference sequence). This chain's CDR3 is CASNGARFYNEQFF. CDR3 coding DNA: TGTGCCAGTAACGGAGCTAGATTTTACAATGAGCAGTTCTTC. The whole variable domain, filled in from reference TRBV19 and TRBJ2-1, reads DGGITQSPKYLFRKEGQNVTLSCEQNLNHDAMYWYRQDPGQGLRLIYYSQIVNDFQKGDIAEGYSVSREKKESFPLTVTSAQKNPTAFYLCASNGARFYNEQFFGPGTRLTVL.

The chain uses TRBV15 and TRBJ1-2; D may be TRBD1 (6 bases). Germline V lookup: CDR1 LNHNV, CDR2 YYDKDF (reference sequence). V dropped 1 base and J dropped 2 bases, with 8 bases sitting between them. The CDR3 is 14 amino acids. The CDR3: CATSRGQANYGYTF. DNA for the CDR3: TGTGCCACCAGCAGAGGACAGGCGAACTATGGCTACACCTTC.

This clone came up a few times. The rearrangement joins TRBV6-1 to TRBJ2-7; D is possibly TRBD1 (6 bases). The germline V gene has CDR1 MNHNS and CDR2 SASEGT. The V gene lost 2 bases and the J gene lost 5 bases, with 16 bases spanning the gap. The CDR3 consists of 15 residues. CDR3 protein: CASSELWQGQDEQYF. CDR3 nucleotide sequence: TGTGCCAGCAGTGAACTCTGGCAGGGGCAAGACGAGCAGTACTTC.

The rearrangement joins TRBV19 to TRBJ1-1; D gene ambiguous. The ends were cut back, 6 bases at V and 5 bases at J, with 19 bases in the middle. The germline gives CDR1 LNHDA, CDR2 SQIVND (reference sequence). This CDR3 is 15 amino acids long. Here the CDR3 reads CASSAIEGGRTEAFF. In DNA, the CDR3 is TGTGCCAGTAGCGCTATTGAGGGAGGCCGGACTGAAGCTTTCTTT.

Concerning this clone itself: At the DNA level, this CDR3 is encoded by other sequences in the same sample as well. The chain recombines TRBV5-4 with TRBJ2-7, with D hard to call. V was cut by 0 bases and J by 2 bases, with 6 bases left in between. Looked up from germline, CDR1 is SGHNT and CDR2 is YYREEE (reference sequence). CDR3 length: 13 residues. The CDR3, as DNA: TGTGCCAGCAGCTTGGCAGGCACCTACGAGCAGTACTTC. Its protein is CASSLAGTYEQYF.

The gene calls are TRBV4-1 and TRBJ2-5; 10 bases are a match to TRBD2. CDR1 and CDR2 from the germline V gene are MGHRA and YSYEKL. V was clipped by 1 base and J by 4 bases; unmatched bases: 0. The CDR3 loop spans 14 amino acids. CDR3 amino acids: CASSQGTSGETQYF. The CDR3 coding sequence is TGCGCCAGCAGCCAAGGGACTAGCGGAGAGACCCAGTACTTC.

This clone was seen once. CDR3 DNA: TGTGCCAGCAGTAAACCCCCCCCCAGGAACACTGAAGCTTTCTTT. It specifies CASSKPPPRNTEAFF. The chain uses TRBV6-5 and TRBJ1-1; D ambiguous. Germline loops: CDR1 MNHEY, CDR2 SVGAGI. Trimming removed 5 bases from V and 1 base from J, with 14 bases in between. This CDR3 contains 15 residues.

This chain connects TRBV4-2 to TRBJ2-7; D call uncertain. Trimming removed 1 base from V and 2 bases from J, with 12 bases in between. The CDR3 contains 15 residues. Germline loops: CDR1 LGHNA, CDR2 YNFKEQ. The CDR3 DNA sequence: TGTGCCAGCAGCCAAGTCCAGGAACCTACCTACGAGCAGTACTTC. Its protein product is CASSQVQEPTYEQYF.

The chain recombines TRBV15 with TRBJ2-7, with 7 bases that match TRBD2. The CDR3 consists of 15 residues. From germline, CDR1 is LNHNV and CDR2 YYDKDF (reference sequence). Trimming removed 3 bases from V and 6 bases from J; junction bases left unmatched: 11. The CDR3 region has the DNA TGTGCCACCAGCAGGCCAAGCGGGGAATCGATCGAGCAGTACTTC. Its translation: CATSRPSGESIEQYF.

J is TRBJ2-7 and V is TRBV7-6; 12 bases are a match to TRBD2. Losses at the gene ends were 3 bases for V and 6 bases for J; bases not matched to a gene: 6. CDR3 length equals 15 residues. Germline CDR1 SGHVS, CDR2 FNYEAQ. The CDR3 DNA reads TGTGCCAGCAGCTTCGAGACTAGCGGGAGTGTCGAGCAGTACTTC. Protein: CASSFETSGSVEQYF. Combining the CDR3 with reference TRBV7-6 and TRBJ2-7 gives the whole variable domain GAGVSQSPRYKVTKRGQDVALRCDPISGHVSLYWYRQALGQGPEFLTYFNYEAQQDKSGLPNDRFSAERPEGSISTLTIQRTEQRDSAMYRCASSFETSGSVEQYFGPGTRLTVT.

The CDR3: CASTTTSGRSYEQYF. The CDR3 coding sequence is TGTGCCAGCACCACCACTAGCGGGAGAAGTTACGAGCAGTACTTC. The chain joins TRBV7-9 to TRBJ2-7; 11 bases fit TRBD2. The CDR3 covers 15 residues. V shed 7 bases, J shed 4 bases, and the junction held 9 bases outside the gene matches. CDR1 and CDR2 from the germline V gene are SEHNR and FQNEAQ (reference sequence).

J is TRBJ2-3 and V is TRBV11-2; 9 nucleotides align to TRBD2. The CDR3 runs 19 residues. Germline CDR1 reads SGHAT; CDR2 reads FQNNGV. The V segment lost 1 base and the J segment 5 bases; nucleotides outside the gene matches: 16. In DNA, the CDR3 is TGTGCCAGCAGCTTAGGGGAAAAGCTCGTAGCGGGAGTTAGAGATACGCAGTATTTT. Encoded protein: CASSLGEKLVAGVRDTQYF.

The chain employs TRBV5-1 and TRBJ2-5; 15 nucleotides line up with TRBD2. This CDR3 has 17 amino acids. J was trimmed by 2 bases and V by 2 bases; bases with no gene match: 4. Germline CDR1 and CDR2: SGHRS and YFSETQ. In DNA form, the CDR3 reads TGCGCCAGCAGCTTAGGGACTAGCGGGAGGAGACAAGAGACCCAGTACTTC. Translated, it gives CASSLGTSGRRQETQYF. Drawing the rest from reference TRBV5-1 and TRBJ2-5, the complete variable domain is KAGVTQTPRYLIKTRGQQVTLSCSPISGHRSVSWYQQTPGQGLQFLFEYFSETQRNKGNFPGRFSGRQFSNSRSEMNVSTLELGDSALYLCASSLGTSGRRQETQYFGPGTRLLVL.

This clone occurred once. The V call is TRBV11-1, the J call TRBJ2-1, with a possible D match to TRBD1 (6 bases). The CDR3 runs 15 residues. The V gene's germline CDR1 is SGHAT and CDR2 FQDESV (reference sequence). Trimming removed 2 bases at V and 6 bases at J, with 14 bases between. The CDR3 DNA reads TGTGCCAGCAGCTTAAGGCGCGCAGGGGCCAATGAGCAGTTCTTC. This translates into CASSLRRAGANEQFF.

The chain links TRBV11-2 to TRBJ2-1, with TRBD1 matching over 12 bases. The germline V gene encodes CDR1 SGHAT and CDR2 FQNNGV. V trimming: 1 base; J trimming: 8 bases; junction bases outside the gene matches: 3. This CDR3 is 15 amino acids long. As DNA, the CDR3 is TGTGCCAGCAGCTTAGTCCGGGACAGGGGGCATGAGCAGTTCTTC. It specifies CASSLVRDRGHEQFF.

The V and J genes are TRBV5-4 and TRBJ2-5; the D gene is possibly TRBD1 (6 bases). The germline V gene encodes CDR1 SGHNT and CDR2 YYREEE (reference sequence). Trimming took off 4 bases at V and 1 base at J, with 11 bases between the two ends. The CDR3 covers 14 residues. This CDR3 is CASSIPGVQETQYF. CDR3 nucleotide sequence: TGTGCCAGCAGCATACCAGGGGTCCAAGAGACCCAGTACTTC. Complete variable domain (other parts from reference TRBV5-4 and TRBJ2-5): ETGVTQSPTHLIKTRGQQVTLRCSSQSGHNTVSWYQQALGQGPQFIFQYYREEENGRGNFPPRFSGLQFPNYSSELNVNALELDDSALYLCASSIPGVQETQYFGPGTRLLVL.

This clone was found once. The chain links TRBV14 to TRBJ2-1; 9 nucleotides align to TRBD1. Germline CDR1 and CDR2: SGHDN and FVKESK. V was clipped by 1 base and J by 4 bases; unmatched bases: 14. The CDR3 is made up of 19 amino acids. The CDR3 protein is CASSQVRYRGPLRYNEQFF. The CDR3 DNA sequence: TGTGCCAGCAGCCAAGTCCGCTACAGGGGGCCGTTAAGATACAATGAGCAGTTCTTC. Full variable domain (rest looked up from reference TRBV14 and TRBJ2-1): EAGVTQFPSHSVIEKGQTVTLRCDPISGHDNLYWYRRVMGKEIKFLLHFVKESKQDESGMPNNRFLAERTGGTYSTLKVQPAELEDSGVYFCASSQVRYRGPLRYNEQFFGPGTRLTVL.

The chain carries TRBV4-1 and TRBJ2-7, with TRBD1 matching 9 bases. With 3 bases clipped from V and 6 bases from J, the junction kept 6 bases outside the gene matches. The CDR3 runs to 14 residues. Germline values: CDR1 MGHRA, CDR2 YSYEKL. The CDR3 region has the DNA TGCGCCAGCAGCCAGGGGACAGGGCTGGGCGAGCAGTACTTC. The encoded protein is CASSQGTGLGEQYF.

The rearrangement uses TRBV9 and TRBJ2-6; D is uncertain. The germline V and J ends were trimmed by 0 bases and 0 bases, with 4 bases remaining between them. This CDR3 has 15 amino acids. From germline, CDR1 is SGDLS and CDR2 YYNGEE. The CDR3 nucleotides read TGTGCCAGCAGCGTAGGGCTCTCTGGGGCCAACGTCCTGACTTTC. Translated, it gives CASSVGLSGANVLTF.

V and J are TRBV11-2 and TRBJ2-7; D is perhaps TRBD2 (6 bases). The CDR3 loop spans 14 amino acids. Per the germline V gene, CDR1 is SGHAT and CDR2 is FQNNGV. The ends were cut back, 1 base at V and 6 bases at J, with 13 bases in the middle. The chain's CDR3 is CASSLAPKGGEQYF. CDR3 nucleotides: TGTGCCAGCAGCTTAGCGCCCAAGGGAGGCGAGCAGTACTTC.

The chain links TRBV2 to TRBJ1-2; D is uncertain. CDR1 is SNHLY, CDR2 FYNNEI, per germline. V lost 1 base to trimming and J lost 8 bases, with 11 bases between them. CDR3 size: 13 residues. The CDR3 region is CASSEGRVGGYTF. The DNA for the CDR3 is TGTGCCAGCAGTGAAGGGAGGGTCGGGGGCTACACCTTC.

This clone came up once. V gene TRBV11-2 combines with J gene TRBJ2-5; D possibly corresponds to TRBD2 (6 bases). Per the germline V gene, CDR1 is SGHAT and CDR2 is FQNNGV. Trimming stripped 6 bases from V and 4 bases from J, with 18 bases between. The CDR3 is made up of 15 amino acids. CDR3 nucleotides: TGTGCCAGCAGACGGGACTCGTCATTTGGAGAGACCCAGTACTTC. The encoded protein is CASRRDSSFGETQYF.

The chain is built from TRBV11-2 and TRBJ2-7; 10 nucleotides line up with TRBD2. This CDR3 comprises 15 residues. V was clipped by 5 bases and J by 0 bases; unmatched bases: 4. Germline V gene lookup returns CDR1 SGHAT and CDR2 FQNNGV. CDR3 bases: TGTGCCAGCAGCGCGGGACTAGCGATCTCCTACGAGCAGTACTTC. Residues: CASSAGLAISYEQYF.